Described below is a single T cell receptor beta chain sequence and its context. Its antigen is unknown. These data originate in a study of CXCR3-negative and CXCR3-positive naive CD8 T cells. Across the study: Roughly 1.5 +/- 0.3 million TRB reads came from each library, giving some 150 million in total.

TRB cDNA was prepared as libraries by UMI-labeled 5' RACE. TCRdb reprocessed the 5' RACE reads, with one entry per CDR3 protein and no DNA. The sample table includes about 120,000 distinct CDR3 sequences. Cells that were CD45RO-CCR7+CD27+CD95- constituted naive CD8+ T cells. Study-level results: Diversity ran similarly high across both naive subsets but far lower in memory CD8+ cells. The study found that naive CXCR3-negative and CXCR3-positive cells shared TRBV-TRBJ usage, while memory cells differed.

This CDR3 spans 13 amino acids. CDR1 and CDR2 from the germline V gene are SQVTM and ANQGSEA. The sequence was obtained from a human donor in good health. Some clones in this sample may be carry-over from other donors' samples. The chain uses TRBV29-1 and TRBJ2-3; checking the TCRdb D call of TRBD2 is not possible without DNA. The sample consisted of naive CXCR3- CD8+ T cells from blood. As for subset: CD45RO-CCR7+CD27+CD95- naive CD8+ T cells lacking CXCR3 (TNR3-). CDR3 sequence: CRVWESSTDTQYF.